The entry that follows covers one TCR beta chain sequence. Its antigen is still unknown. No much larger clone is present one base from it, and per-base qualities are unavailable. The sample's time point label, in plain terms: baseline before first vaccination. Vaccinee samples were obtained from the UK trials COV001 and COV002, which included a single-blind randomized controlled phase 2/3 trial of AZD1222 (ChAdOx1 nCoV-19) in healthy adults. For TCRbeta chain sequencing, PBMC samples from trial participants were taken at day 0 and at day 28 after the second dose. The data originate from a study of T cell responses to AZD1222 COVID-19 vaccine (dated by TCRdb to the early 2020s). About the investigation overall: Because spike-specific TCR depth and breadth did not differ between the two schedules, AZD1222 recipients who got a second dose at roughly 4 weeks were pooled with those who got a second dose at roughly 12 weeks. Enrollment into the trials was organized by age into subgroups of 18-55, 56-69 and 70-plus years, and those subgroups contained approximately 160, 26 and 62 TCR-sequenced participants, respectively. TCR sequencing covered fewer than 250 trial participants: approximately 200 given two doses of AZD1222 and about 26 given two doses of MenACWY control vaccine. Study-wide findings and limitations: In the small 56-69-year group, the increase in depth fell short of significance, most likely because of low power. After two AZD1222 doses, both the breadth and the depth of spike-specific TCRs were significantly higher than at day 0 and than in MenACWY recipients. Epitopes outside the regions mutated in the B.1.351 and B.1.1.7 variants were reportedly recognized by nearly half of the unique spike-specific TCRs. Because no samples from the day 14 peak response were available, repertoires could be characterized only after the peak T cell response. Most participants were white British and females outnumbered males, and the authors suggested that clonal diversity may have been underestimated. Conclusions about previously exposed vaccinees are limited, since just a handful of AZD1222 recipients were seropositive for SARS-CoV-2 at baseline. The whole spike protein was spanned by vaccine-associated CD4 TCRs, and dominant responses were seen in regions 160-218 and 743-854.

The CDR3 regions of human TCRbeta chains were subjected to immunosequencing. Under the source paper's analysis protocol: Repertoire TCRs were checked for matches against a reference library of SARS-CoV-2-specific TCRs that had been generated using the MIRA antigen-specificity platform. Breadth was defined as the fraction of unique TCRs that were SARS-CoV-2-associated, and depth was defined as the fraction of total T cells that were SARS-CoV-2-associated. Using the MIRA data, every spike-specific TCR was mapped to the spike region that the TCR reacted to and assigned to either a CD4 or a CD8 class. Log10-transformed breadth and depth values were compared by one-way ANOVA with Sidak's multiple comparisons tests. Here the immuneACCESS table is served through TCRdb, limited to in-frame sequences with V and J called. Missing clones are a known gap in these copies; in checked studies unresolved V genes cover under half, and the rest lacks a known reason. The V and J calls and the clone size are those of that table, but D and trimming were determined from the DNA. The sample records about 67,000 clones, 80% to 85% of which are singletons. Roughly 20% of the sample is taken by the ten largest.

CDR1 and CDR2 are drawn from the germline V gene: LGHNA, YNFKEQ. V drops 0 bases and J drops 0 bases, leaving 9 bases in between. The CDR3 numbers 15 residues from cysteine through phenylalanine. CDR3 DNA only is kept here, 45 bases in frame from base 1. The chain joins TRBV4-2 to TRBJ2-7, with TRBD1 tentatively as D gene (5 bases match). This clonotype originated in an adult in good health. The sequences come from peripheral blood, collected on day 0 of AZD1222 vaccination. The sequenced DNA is TGTGCCAGCAGCCAAGATCCGCAGGGCTCCTACGAGCAGTACTTC. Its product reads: CASSQDPQGSYEQYF.